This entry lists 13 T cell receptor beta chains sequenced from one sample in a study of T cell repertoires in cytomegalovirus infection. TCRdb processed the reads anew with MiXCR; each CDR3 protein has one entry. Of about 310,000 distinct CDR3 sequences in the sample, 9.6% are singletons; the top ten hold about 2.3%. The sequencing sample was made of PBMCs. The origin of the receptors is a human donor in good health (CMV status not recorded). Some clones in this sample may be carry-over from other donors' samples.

The CDR3 bases are TGTGCCAGTAGTAGGCGGGGGGGCCCCTACAATGAGCAGTTCTTC. It yields the protein CASSRRGGPYNEQFF. This rearrangement joins TRBV19 to TRBJ2-1; 9 nucleotides line up with TRBD2. Germline loops: CDR1 LNHDA, CDR2 SQIVND (reference sequence). After removal of 4 bases from V and 2 bases from J, the junction contained 3 bases not matched to a gene. The CDR3 is 15 amino acids.

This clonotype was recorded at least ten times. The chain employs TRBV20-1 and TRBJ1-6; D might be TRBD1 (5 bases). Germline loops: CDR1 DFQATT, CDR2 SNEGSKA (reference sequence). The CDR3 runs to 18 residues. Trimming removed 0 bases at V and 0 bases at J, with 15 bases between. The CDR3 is CSARDLEGQSSYNSPLHF. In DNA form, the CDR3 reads TGCAGTGCTAGAGATCTGGAGGGGCAGAGCTCCTATAATTCACCCCTCCACTTT.

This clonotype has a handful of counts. The CDR3 protein is CASSLGGQVADTQYF. In DNA, the CDR3 is TGCGCCAGCAGCTTAGGCGGTCAGGTGGCAGATACGCAGTATTTT. The V gene is TRBV5-1, the J gene TRBJ2-3; D not certain. Per germline, CDR1 SGHRS and CDR2 YFSETQ. With 2 bases removed from V and 4 bases from J, the gap between germline ends came to 14 bases. CDR3 length: 15 amino acids. The full variable domain, rest sourced from reference TRBV5-1 and TRBJ2-3, is KAGVTQTPRYLIKTRGQQVTLSCSPISGHRSVSWYQQTPGQGLQFLFEYFSETQRNKGNFPGRFSGRQFSNSRSEMNVSTLELGDSALYLCASSLGGQVADTQYFGPGTRLTVL.

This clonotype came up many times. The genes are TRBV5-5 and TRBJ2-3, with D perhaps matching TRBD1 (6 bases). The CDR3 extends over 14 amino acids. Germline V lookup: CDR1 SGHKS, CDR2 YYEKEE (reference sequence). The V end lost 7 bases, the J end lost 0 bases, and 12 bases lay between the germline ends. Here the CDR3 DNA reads TGTGCCAGCCAAGGGGGTGTAAGCACAGATACGCAGTATTTT. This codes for CASQGGVSTDTQYF.

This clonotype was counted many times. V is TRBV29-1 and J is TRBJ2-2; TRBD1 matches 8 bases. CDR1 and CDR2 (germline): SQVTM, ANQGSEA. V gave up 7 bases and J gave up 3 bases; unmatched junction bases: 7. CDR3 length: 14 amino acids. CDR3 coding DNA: TGCAGCGGGTGGACAGGGACGGACACCGGGGAGCTGTTTTTT. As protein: CSGWTGTDTGELFF.

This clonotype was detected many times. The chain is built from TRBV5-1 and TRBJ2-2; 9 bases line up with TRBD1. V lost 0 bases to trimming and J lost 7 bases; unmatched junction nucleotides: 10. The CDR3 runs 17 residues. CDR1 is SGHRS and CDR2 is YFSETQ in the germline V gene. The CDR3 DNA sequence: TGCGCCAGCAGCTTGGACGGGACAGGGTCCTTATACGGGGAGCTGTTTTTT. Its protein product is CASSLDGTGSLYGELFF.

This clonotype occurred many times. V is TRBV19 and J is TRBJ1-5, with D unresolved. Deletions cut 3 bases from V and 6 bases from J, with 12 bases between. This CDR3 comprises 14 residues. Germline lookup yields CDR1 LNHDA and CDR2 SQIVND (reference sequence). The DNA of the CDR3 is TGTGCCAGTAGTATCTCCGGGGTAGGTCAGCCCCAGCATTTT. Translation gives CASSISGVGQPQHF.

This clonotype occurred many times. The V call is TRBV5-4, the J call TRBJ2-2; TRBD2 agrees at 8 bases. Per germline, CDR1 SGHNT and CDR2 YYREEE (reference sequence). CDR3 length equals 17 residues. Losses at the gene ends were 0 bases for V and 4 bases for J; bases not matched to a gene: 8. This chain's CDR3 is CASSLVGGGSVTGELFF. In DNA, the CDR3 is TGTGCCAGCAGCTTGGTAGGCGGGGGGTCCGTCACCGGGGAGCTGTTTTTT.

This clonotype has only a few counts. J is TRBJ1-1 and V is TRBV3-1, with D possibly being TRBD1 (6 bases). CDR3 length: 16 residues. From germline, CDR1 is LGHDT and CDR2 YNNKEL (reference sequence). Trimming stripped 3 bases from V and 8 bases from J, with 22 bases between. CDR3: CASSQRAGGRFWEAFF. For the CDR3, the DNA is TGTGCCAGCAGCCAGCGGGCGGGGGGCCGATTCTGGGAAGCTTTCTTT.

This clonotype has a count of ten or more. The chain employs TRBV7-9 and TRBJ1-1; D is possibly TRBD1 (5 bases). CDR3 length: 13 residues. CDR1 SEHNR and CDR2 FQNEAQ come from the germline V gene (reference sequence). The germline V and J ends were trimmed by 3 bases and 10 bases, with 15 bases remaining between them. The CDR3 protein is CASSFSQGVRAFF. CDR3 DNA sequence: TGTGCCAGCAGCTTTTCGCAGGGAGTACGAGCTTTCTTT.

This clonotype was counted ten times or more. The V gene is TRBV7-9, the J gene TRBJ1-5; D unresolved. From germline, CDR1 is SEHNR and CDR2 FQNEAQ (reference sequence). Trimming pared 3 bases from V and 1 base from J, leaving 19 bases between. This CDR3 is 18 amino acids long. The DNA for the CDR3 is TGTGCCAGCAGCTTTGGGGAGGAAGGTTATAGCAGCAATCAGCCCCAGCATTTT. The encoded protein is CASSFGEEGYSSNQPQHF.

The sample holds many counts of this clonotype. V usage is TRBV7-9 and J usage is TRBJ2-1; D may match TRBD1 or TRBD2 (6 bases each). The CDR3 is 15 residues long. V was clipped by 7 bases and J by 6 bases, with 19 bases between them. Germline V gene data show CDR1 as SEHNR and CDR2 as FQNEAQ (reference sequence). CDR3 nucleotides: TGTGCCAGCAACCTCATGGGGGGCTCAGGCAATGAGCAGTTCTTC. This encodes CASNLMGGSGNEQFF.

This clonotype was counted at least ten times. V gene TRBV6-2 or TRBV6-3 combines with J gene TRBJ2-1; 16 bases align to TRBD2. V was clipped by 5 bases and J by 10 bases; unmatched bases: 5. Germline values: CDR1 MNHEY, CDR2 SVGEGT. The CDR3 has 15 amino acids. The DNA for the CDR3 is TGTGCCAGCAGTAAAGGGACTAGCGGGGGGGGGGAGCAGTTCTTC. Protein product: CASSKGTSGGGEQFF.